Below are 18 T cell receptor gamma chains sequenced from a single sample in a study of gamma-delta chains in newborns, infants, children. TCRdb redid clone calling on the reads using CATT. The sample comprises 150 to 200 gamma-chain clones, 91% of which are singletons, and approximately 12% rests with the top ten. The input for sequencing was blood, taken at baseline. These receptors came from a child who was a newborn, infant or young child, either healthy, febrile or measles-vaccinated (not recorded which). This table probably holds off-target reads from a library built for another chain.

This clone was observed a few times. The limits of the CDR3 on the DNA are not certain, so only TCRdb's listed CDR3 is given. No J gene was called, and the V gene is TRGV9. The CDR3 length is 25 residues, termini included. Germline V gives CDR1 GITISATS, CDR2 ISYDGTV (reference sequence). CDR3 amino acids: CACDLLGDHSWDTRQMFFGTGIKLF.

Points on this clone: No DNA is shown, since the ends of the CDR3 on it are uncertain; the CDR3 is the one TCRdb lists. The V gene is given as TRGV9, and no J gene call is available. Counting both end residues, the CDR3 totals 26 amino acids. Germline lookup yields CDR1 GITISATS and CDR2 ISYDGTV (reference sequence). This CDR3 reads CACDTVLGDSAWDTRQMFFGTGIKLF.

For this clone: It is unclear where the CDR3 begins or ends on the DNA, so no DNA is shown, and the CDR3 is as TCRdb lists it. CDR3 residues: CACDTPGGYVSWDTRQMFFGTGIKLF. No J gene was assigned, while the V gene was called as TRGV9. Germline loops: CDR1 GITISATS, CDR2 ISYDGTV (reference sequence). The CDR3 is 26 residues long, counting both termini.

Worth noting for this clone: No DNA is shown, since the ends of the CDR3 on it are uncertain; the CDR3 is the one TCRdb lists. No call exists for the J gene, whereas the V gene is TRGV9. Germline V gene data show CDR1 as GITISATS and CDR2 as ISYDGTV (reference sequence). The CDR3 sequence runs 28 residues, both termini included. The CDR3 is CACDLTTGGYSRSWDTRQMFFGTGIKLF.

For this clone: The DNA is left out, because the CDR3 cannot be placed on it with certainty; the CDR3 is given as TCRdb lists it. The J gene is uncalled and the V gene is TRGV9. 25 amino acids form the CDR3, both terminal residues included. Germline CDR1 and CDR2: GITISATS and ISYDGTV (reference sequence). CDR3 sequence reads: CACDVLLGDIRDTRQMFFGTGIKLF.

As for this clone: Because the CDR3's place on the DNA is in doubt, the DNA is left out and the CDR3 is given as listed by TCRdb. The V gene is TRGV9, but the J gene lacks a call. The CDR3 sequence runs 26 residues, both termini included. Germline V gene sequence: CDR1 GITISATS, CDR2 ISYDGTV (reference sequence). The CDR3 region is CACDTAGGYSPWDTRQMFFGTGIKLF.

With respect to this clone: The limits of the CDR3 on the DNA are not certain, so only TCRdb's listed CDR3 is given. The V gene reported is TRGV9; the J gene is uncalled. The CDR3 contains 26 residues when both ends are counted. The germline V gene encodes CDR1 GITISATS and CDR2 ISYDGTV (reference sequence). CDR3 sequence: CACDTGGLKNSWDTRQMFFGTGIKLF.

In regard to this clone: No DNA is shown, since the ends of the CDR3 on it are uncertain; the CDR3 is the one TCRdb lists. The CDR3 reads CACDTVWGYSWDTRQMFFGTGIKLF. Called V gene: TRGV9; the J gene was not called. The CDR3 length equals 25 residues, ends included. CDR1 is GITISATS and CDR2 is ISYDGTV in the germline V gene (reference sequence).

The J segment was not called; the V segment is TRGV9. CDR1 and CDR2 from the germline V gene are GITISATS and ISYDGTV (reference sequence). The CDR3 covers 15 residues. CDR3 coding DNA: TGTGCCTGTGACACACTGGGACCTTTGACAGCACAACTCTTCTTT. Amino acids: CACDTLGPLTAQLFF.

On this clone: Because the CDR3's place on the DNA is in doubt, the DNA is left out and the CDR3 is given as listed by TCRdb. The V gene call is TRGV9, and the J gene call is absent. Germline loops: CDR1 GITISATS, CDR2 ISYDGTV (reference sequence). The CDR3 comprises 25 residues, both ends counted. The CDR3 protein is CACDNTGMSSWDTRQMFFGTGIKLF.

As to this clone: It is unclear where the CDR3 begins or ends on the DNA, so no DNA is shown, and the CDR3 is as TCRdb lists it. This sample includes further DNA sequences coding for the same CDR3. There is no J gene call, but TRGV9 is given as the V gene. The CDR3 comprises 26 residues, both ends counted. Looked up from germline, CDR1 is GITISATS and CDR2 is ISYDGTV (reference sequence). The CDR3 sequence: CACDTGGYPSSWDTRQMFFGTGIKLF.

About this clone: Because the CDR3's place on the DNA is in doubt, the DNA is left out and the CDR3 is given as listed by TCRdb. With the J gene uncalled, the V gene is TRGV9. A total of 23 residues make up the CDR3, ends included. CDR1 and CDR2 from the germline V gene are GITISATS and ISYDGTV (reference sequence). The CDR3 reads CACDPLTGGDTRQMFFGTGIKLF.

A remark on this clone: The limits of the CDR3 on the DNA are not certain, so only TCRdb's listed CDR3 is given. No J gene was assigned, while the V gene was called as TRGV9. The CDR3 spans 24 residues, counting both ends. From germline, CDR1 is GITISATS and CDR2 ISYDGTV (reference sequence). CDR3 in amino acids: CACVRWESSWDTRQMFFGTGIKLF.

Details on this clone: The DNA is omitted, as the CDR3 cannot be located on it reliably, and the CDR3 follows TCRdb's listing. No J gene was called, and the V gene is TRGV9. The CDR3 is 26 amino acids in total, end residues counted. CDR1 and CDR2 (germline): GITISATS, ISYDGTV (reference sequence). This CDR3 is CACDPTGGQASWDTRQMFFGTGIKLF.

With the J gene uncalled, the V gene is TRGV9. Germline CDR1 is GITISATS and CDR2 is ISYDGTV (reference sequence). This CDR3 spans 18 amino acids. The CDR3 loop is CACDTVLGDPHLTAQLFF. CDR3 nucleotide sequence: TGTGCCTGTGACACCGTACTGGGGGATCCCCATTTGACAGCACAACTCTTCTTT.

The V gene corresponds to TRGV9; no J gene was called. Germline values: CDR1 GITISATS, CDR2 ISYDGTV (reference sequence). CDR3 length: 17 amino acids. DNA of the CDR3: TGTGCCTGTGACCCCCTAGTGGGGGATACGCGGACAGCACAACTCTTCTTT. Residues: CACDPLVGDTRTAQLFF.

Points on this clone: The DNA is left out, because the CDR3 cannot be placed on it with certainty; the CDR3 is given as TCRdb lists it. TRGV9 is the V gene, and the J gene was not called. Germline CDR1 and CDR2: GITISATS and ISYDGTV (reference sequence). Termini included, the CDR3 measures 26 amino acids. This CDR3 is CACDSTGGFSSWDTRQMFFGTGIKLF.

To note about this clone: Because the CDR3's place on the DNA is in doubt, the DNA is left out and the CDR3 is given as listed by TCRdb. The same CDR3 arises from other DNA sequences in this sample as well. The V gene reported is TRGV9; the J gene is uncalled. The CDR3 is 26 amino acids in total, end residues counted. Germline V gives CDR1 GITISATS, CDR2 ISYDGTV (reference sequence). CDR3 residues: CACDSTGGYSSWDTRQMFFGTGIKLF.